This T cell receptor beta chain was identified during a study of cytomegalovirus exposure and HLA in healthy donors. The study's findings and limits: Under in vitro conditions, a few CMV-associated chains were confirmed as specific for CMV antigens. Investigators reported 164 TCR beta chains as tied to cytomegalovirus.

With V trimmed by 10 bases and J by 4 bases, 19 bases remained unmatched. Germline loops: CDR1 LNHDA, CDR2 SQIVND (reference sequence). This CDR3 comprises 16 residues. Produced via immunoSEQ multiplex PCR; TCRdb's table is partial and in-frame only. The data contain 150,000 or so clones, approximately 88% of them singletons. With respect to this clone: The antigen is not known.

The sequence was collected from a woman aged 18 to 35 in good health and CMV-seropositive. Source material: PBMCs. V gene TRBV19 combines with J gene TRBJ2-7; 7 bases align to TRBD1. The CDR3 loop is CATSLVWGQRSYEQYF. CDR3 in DNA: TGTGCCACCTCTTTGGTTTGGGGACAGAGAAGTTACGAGCAGTACTTC.